This T cell receptor (beta chain) was found in a study of identical twins' blood T cells. In the study overall: Around 51 million reads covered roughly 6 alpha-chain and roughly 6 beta-chain libraries.

Remarks on this clonotype: Antigen: not known.

Study-wide results and limits: Each donor's most abundant TCRbeta clonotypes shared more CDR3 sequences with her twin than unrelated donors.

The CDR3 loop spans 13 amino acids. The germline V gene has CDR1 LNHDA and CDR2 SQIVND (reference sequence). Trimming pared 4 bases from V and 3 bases from J, leaving 6 bases between. Both ends of each TCR cDNA library bore sample-specific barcodes. TCRdb redid the calling of the 5' RACE reads with MiXCR, one entry per CDR3 protein. The profile shows a few hundred thousand distinct CDR3 sequences, over 25% of them singletons. The sequencing sample was made of PBMCs. The chain combines TRBV19 with TRBJ2-2; D unclear. The TCR sequence derives from a woman between 18 and 49 years old in good health. DNA for the CDR3: TGTGCCAGTAGTAGGGGTTACACCGGGGAGCTGTTTTTT. It is translated as CASSRGYTGELFF. Drawing the rest from reference TRBV19 and TRBJ2-2, the complete variable domain is DGGITQSPKYLFRKEGQNVTLSCEQNLNHDAMYWYRQDPGQGLRLIYYSQIVNDFQKGDIAEGYSVSREKKESFPLTVTSAQKNPTAFYLCASSRGYTGELFFGEGSRLTVL.